A single sample is the source of the 18 T cell receptor beta chains below, sequenced in a study of T-cell reconstitution after alpha-beta-depleted transplantation in children. Preparation of the TCRbeta library was carried out with unique molecular identifiers. One entry per CDR3 protein results from TCRdb running MiXCR on the PCR reads. The sample holds about 300,000 distinct CDR3 sequences, 10% seen once. The specimen was PBMCs, collected before TCRalphabeta/CD19-depleted stem cell transplant. Receptor source: a boy under three years old with acute myeloid leukemia, due to receive a stem cell transplant.

This clonotype was counted ten times or more. In nucleotides, the CDR3 is TGTGCCAGCAGCCCGACAGGGGCCGTTAGGGAGACCCAGTACTTC. It yields the protein CASSPTGAVRETQYF. The rearrangement joins TRBV5-5 to TRBJ2-5, with TRBD1 identical over 8 bases. The CDR3 covers 15 residues. In germline, CDR1 is SGHKS, CDR2 YYEKEE (reference sequence). The trim removed 4 bases at V and 5 bases at J, leaving 10 bases unmatched.

Notes on this clonotype: A much larger clonotype is one base distant, so this may be a read error. No conserved phenylalanine or tryptophan is present at the end of the CDR3, so a read error is the likely explanation. J is TRBJ2-7 and V is TRBV7-9, with D perhaps being TRBD1 or TRBD2 (5 bases each). Trimming removed 1 base from V and 4 bases from J, with 14 bases in between. From germline, CDR1 is SEHNR and CDR2 FQNEAQ (reference sequence). The CDR3 length is 15 residues. The CDR3 spells CASSLGQGEVYEQYL. The DNA of the CDR3 is TGTGCCAGCAGCTTAGGGCAGGGAGAGGTATACGAGCAGTACCTC.

The table lists this clonotype with many counts. The chain recombines TRBV13 with TRBJ2-3, with 7 bases lining up with TRBD1. V lost 5 bases to trimming and J lost 4 bases; unmatched junction nucleotides: 9. This CDR3 has 15 residues. Looked up from germline, CDR1 is PRHDT and CDR2 is FYEKMQ (reference sequence). In DNA, the CDR3 is TGTGCCAGCAGCCCCCGAGAGGGGGCCGCAGATACGCAGTATTTT. Translation gives CASSPREGAADTQYF.

This clonotype was observed many times. The chain links TRBV29-1 to TRBJ2-7; D remains unclear. This CDR3 is built from 15 residues. Trimming took 4 bases from V and 0 from J, leaving 16 bases between them. Germline V gene data show CDR1 as SQVTM and CDR2 as ANQGSEA. In nucleotides, the CDR3 is TGCAGCGTTGTGTTTGGCAGACGAAGCTCCTACGAGCAGTACTTC. Its protein product is CSVVFGRRSSYEQYF.

In its sample, this clonotype was seen many times. V usage is TRBV5-1 and J usage is TRBJ2-1; 9 bases align to TRBD2. The CDR3 extends over 15 amino acids. Germline assignment: CDR1 SGHRS and CDR2 YFSETQ. The V and J ends lost 2 bases and 8 bases, in that order; junction bases with no gene match: 8. CDR3 sequence reads: CASSLPSGVVHEQFF. The CDR3 region has the DNA TGCGCCAGCAGCTTACCTAGCGGGGTCGTCCATGAGCAGTTCTTC.

Ten or more counts support this clonotype. The J gene is TRBJ2-1, the V gene TRBV28; maybe TRBD1 (6 bases). Germline V gives CDR1 MDHEN, CDR2 SYDVKM. V was shortened by 5 bases and J by 6 bases, with 17 bases between the two germline ends. The CDR3 consists of 15 residues. The CDR3 DNA reads TGTGCCAGCAGTAGCCAGTACAGGACAGTCAATGAGCAGTTCTTC. Amino acid sequence: CASSSQYRTVNEQFF.

This clonotype was observed many times. This sequence joins TRBV5-1 and TRBJ2-3; no reliable D call. V was clipped by 1 base and J by 5 bases, with 8 bases between them. Germline V gives CDR1 SGHRS, CDR2 YFSETQ. The CDR3 has 13 amino acids. CDR3 amino acids: CASSLSSQDTQYF. The DNA of the CDR3 is TGCGCCAGCAGCTTGTCCAGTCAAGATACGCAGTATTTT.

This clonotype showed up many times. The CDR3 is CSARPPKSEQFF. The CDR3 nucleotides read TGCAGTGCTAGGCCCCCAAAGTCTGAGCAGTTCTTC. The rearrangement joins TRBV20-1 to TRBJ2-1; D gene ambiguous. V was clipped by 3 bases and J by 9 bases, with 12 bases between them. The CDR3 length is 12 residues. Germline CDR1 DFQATT, CDR2 SNEGSKA (reference sequence).

This clonotype was counted many times. The chain couples TRBV10-3 to TRBJ1-5; D gene unclear. Germline V gives CDR1 ENHRY, CDR2 SYGVKD. The V gene lost 3 bases and the J gene lost 5 bases, with 11 bases spanning the gap. This CDR3 is 14 amino acids long. CDR3 protein: CAISDWDGDQPQHF. CDR3 in DNA: TGTGCCATCAGTGACTGGGATGGGGATCAGCCCCAGCATTTT.

The rearrangement joins TRBV11-2 to TRBJ2-2; the match to TRBD2 covers 7 bases. This CDR3 has 18 residues. V lost 1 base to trimming and J lost 4 bases; unmatched junction nucleotides: 12. Germline-derived CDR1 and CDR2 are SGHAT and FQNNGV. Here the CDR3 reads CASSLVGPSGPFTGELFF. The CDR3 nucleotides are TGTGCCAGCAGCTTAGTGGGTCCTAGCGGTCCATTCACCGGGGAGCTGTTTTTT. The full variable domain, with the rest looked up from reference TRBV11-2 and TRBJ2-2, is EAGVAQSPRYKIIEKRQSVAFWCNPISGHATLYWYQQILGQGPKLLIQFQNNGVVDDSQLPKDRFSAERLKGVDSTLKIQPAKLEDSAVYLCASSLVGPSGPFTGELFFGEGSRLTVL.

This clonotype was seen many times. The rearrangement uses TRBV28 and TRBJ2-2; a weak D match, TRBD1 (5 bases). The germline CDR1 and CDR2 sequences are MDHEN and SYDVKM. There are 16 residues in the CDR3. V lost 4 bases and J 4 bases, leaving 16 bases between the germline ends. The CDR3 DNA reads TGTGCCAGCAGTTCCCGAGCCAGGGAAGGCACCGGGGAGCTGTTTTTT. As protein: CASSSRAREGTGELFF.

This clonotype occurred many times. The genes are TRBV20-1 and TRBJ1-4; D not resolved. The ends were cut back, 1 base at V and 8 bases at J, with 5 bases in the middle. Germline lookup yields CDR1 DFQATT and CDR2 SNEGSKA (reference sequence). This CDR3 comprises 11 residues. Written as DNA, the CDR3 is TGCAGTGCTAGAGTGGGAGAAAAACTGTTTTTT. Protein product: CSARVGEKLFF.

The table lists this clonotype with many counts. This rearrangement joins TRBV5-1 to TRBJ1-5; D is uncertain. With 0 bases removed from V and 0 bases from J, the gap between germline ends came to 4 bases. Germline-derived CDR1 and CDR2 are SGHRS and YFSETQ. There are 14 residues in the CDR3. The CDR3 sequence: CASSLDYSNQPQHF. DNA for the CDR3: TGCGCCAGCAGCTTGGACTATAGCAATCAGCCCCAGCATTTT.

In its sample, this clonotype was seen many times. CDR3 coding DNA: TGTGCCAGCAGTGAAAATGAAGGACGCGGGAATTCACCCCTCCACTTT. The encoded protein is CASSENEGRGNSPLHF. V usage is TRBV6-1 and J usage is TRBJ1-6; D not resolved. Trimming removed 2 bases at V and 7 bases at J, with 15 bases between. The CDR3 runs to 16 residues. Germline CDR1 reads MNHNS; CDR2 reads SASEGT.

This chain links TRBV27 with TRBJ1-1, with 7 nucleotides matching TRBD1. The CDR3 length is 14 residues. CDR1 MNHEY and CDR2 SMNVEV come from the germline V gene (reference sequence). The trim removed 4 bases at V and 0 bases at J, leaving 2 bases unmatched. As DNA, the CDR3 is TGTGCCAGCAGTTACGACAGGGTGAACACTGAAGCTTTCTTT. This translates into CASSYDRVNTEAFF.

This clonotype was observed many times. The chain links TRBV20-1 to TRBJ2-7; weak D call: TRBD1 (5 bases). The CDR3 consists of 13 residues. Trimming left V 0 bases short and J 5 bases short, with 11 bases between. The V gene's germline CDR1 is DFQATT and CDR2 SNEGSKA (reference sequence). The CDR3 nucleotides read TGCAGTGCTAGAGATCCCCAGGGCCACGAGCAGTACTTC. Translated, it gives CSARDPQGHEQYF.

This clonotype was seen more than once but under ten times. The chain has TRBV13 and TRBJ2-3, with 10 positions matching TRBD2. The CDR3 runs 18 residues. Germline V CDR1 and CDR2: PRHDT, FYEKMQ (reference sequence). V was pared by 5 bases and J by 4 bases, with 15 bases of the junction left unmatched. The CDR3 is CASSPWAGAGGPPDTQYF. CDR3 nucleotides: TGTGCCAGCAGCCCTTGGGCTGGAGCGGGGGGGCCCCCAGATACGCAGTATTTT.

About this clonotype: A much larger clone differs by one base, so this may be a read error. The chain uses TRBV24-1 and TRBJ1-5; TRBD1 aligns across 7 bases. J lost 6 bases, V lost 4 bases, and 8 bases had no gene match. CDR1 is KGHDR, CDR2 SFDVKD, per germline. The CDR3 is made up of 15 amino acids. CDR3 amino acids: CATSDSGPGGQPQHF. DNA for the CDR3: TGTGCCACCAGTGACTCCGGGCCAGGGGGTCAGCCCCAGCATTTT.